This entry lists 3 T cell receptor beta chains sequenced from one sample in a study of T-cell memory formation after mild COVID-19. In TCRdb, the 5' RACE reads were re-called with MiXCR into one record per CDR3 protein. Of around 260,000 distinct CDR3 sequences listed, roughly 15% are singletons. Sequences were obtained from PBMCs or a T cell subset sorted from them (not recorded which). These TCRs come from a man in his late teens or twenties who had mild COVID-19 (a few samples of this study predate the infection). Cell type and time point are not known.

This clonotype was recorded at least ten times. The V and J genes are TRBV7-8 and TRBJ1-6; possibly TRBD1 for D (5 bases). Trimming shortened V by 5 bases and J by 6 bases, and 14 bases separated the two germline ends. The CDR3 extends over 15 amino acids. The germline V gene encodes CDR1 SGHVS and CDR2 FQNEAQ. The CDR3 loop is CASSTGTEVNSPLHF. The DNA for the CDR3 is TGTGCCAGCAGCACCGGGACGGAGGTTAATTCACCCCTCCACTTT.

In this sample, this clonotype turned up a few times. V gene TRBV3-1 combines with J gene TRBJ1-6, with a possible D match to TRBD1 (5 bases). The CDR3 contains 14 residues. Germline-derived CDR1 and CDR2 are LGHDT and YNNKEL (reference sequence). V was pared by 4 bases and J by 6 bases, with 10 bases between. DNA of the CDR3: TGTGCCAGCAGCCGGGGGACGCGTAATTCACCCCTCCACTTT. It yields the protein CASSRGTRNSPLHF.

This clonotype showed up just a few times. The rearrangement uses TRBV24-1 and TRBJ1-1, with 8 nucleotides matching TRBD1. The germline V gene has CDR1 KGHDR and CDR2 SFDVKD. V was pared by 7 bases and J by 4 bases, with 4 bases of the junction left unmatched. The CDR3 length is 13 residues. In DNA form, the CDR3 reads TGTGCCACCAGAGGACAGGGAGGCACTGAAGCTTTCTTT. It encodes CATRGQGGTEAFF.